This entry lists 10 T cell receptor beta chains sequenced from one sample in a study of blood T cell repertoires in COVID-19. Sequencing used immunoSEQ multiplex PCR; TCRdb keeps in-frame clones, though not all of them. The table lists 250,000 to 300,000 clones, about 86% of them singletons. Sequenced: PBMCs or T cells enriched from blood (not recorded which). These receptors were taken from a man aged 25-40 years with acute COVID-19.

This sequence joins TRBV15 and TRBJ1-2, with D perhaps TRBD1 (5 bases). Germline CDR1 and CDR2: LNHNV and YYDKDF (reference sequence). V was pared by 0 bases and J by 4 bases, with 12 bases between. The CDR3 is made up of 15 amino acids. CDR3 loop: CATSRDQSGGYGYTF. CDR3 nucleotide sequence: TGTGCCACCAGCAGAGATCAATCGGGGGGCTATGGCTACACCTTC. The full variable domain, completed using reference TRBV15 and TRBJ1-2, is DAMVIQNPRYQVTQFGKPVTLSCSQTLNHNVMYWYQQKSSQAPKLLFHYYDKDFNNEADTPDNFQSRRPNTSFCFLDIRSPGLGDTAMYLCATSRDQSGGYGYTFGSGTRLTVV.

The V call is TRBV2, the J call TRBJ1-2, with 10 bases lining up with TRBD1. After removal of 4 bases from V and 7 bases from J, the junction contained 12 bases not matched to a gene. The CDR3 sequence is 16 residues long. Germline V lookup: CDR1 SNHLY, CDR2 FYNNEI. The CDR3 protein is CASSGSPGQGITGYTF. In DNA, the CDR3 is TGTGCCAGCAGTGGAAGCCCGGGACAGGGGATAACTGGCTACACCTTC.

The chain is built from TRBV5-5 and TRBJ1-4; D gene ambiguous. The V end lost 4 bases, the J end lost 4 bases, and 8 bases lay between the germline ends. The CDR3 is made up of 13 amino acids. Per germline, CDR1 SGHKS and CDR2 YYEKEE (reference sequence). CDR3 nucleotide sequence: TGTGCCAGCAGCGTACAGTTTAATGAAAAACTGTTTTTT. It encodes CASSVQFNEKLFF.

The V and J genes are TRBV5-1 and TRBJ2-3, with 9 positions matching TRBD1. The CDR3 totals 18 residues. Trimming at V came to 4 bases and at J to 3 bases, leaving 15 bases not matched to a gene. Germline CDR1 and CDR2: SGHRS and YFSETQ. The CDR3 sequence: CASSLPGTGRVATDTQYF. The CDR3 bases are TGCGCCAGCAGCCTCCCAGGGACAGGGCGGGTCGCGACAGATACGCAGTATTTT.

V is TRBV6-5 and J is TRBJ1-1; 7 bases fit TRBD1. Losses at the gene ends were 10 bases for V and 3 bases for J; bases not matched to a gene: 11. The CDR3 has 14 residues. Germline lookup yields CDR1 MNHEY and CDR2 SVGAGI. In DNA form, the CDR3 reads TGTGCCACCACAGGGGCCAGAGGACACACTGAAGCTTTCTTT. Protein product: CATTGARGHTEAFF.

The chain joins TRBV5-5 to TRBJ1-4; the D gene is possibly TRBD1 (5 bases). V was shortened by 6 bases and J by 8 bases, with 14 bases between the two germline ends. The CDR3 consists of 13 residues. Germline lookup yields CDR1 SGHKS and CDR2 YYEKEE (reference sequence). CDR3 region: CASNLGAGEKLFF. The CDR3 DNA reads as TGTGCCAGCAACCTCGGGGCGGGGGAAAAACTGTTTTTT. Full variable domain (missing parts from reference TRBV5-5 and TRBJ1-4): DAGVTQSPTHLIKTRGQQVTLRCSPISGHKSVSWYQQVLGQGPQFIFQYYEKEERGRGNFPDRFSARQFPNYSSELNVNALLLGDSALYLCASNLGAGEKLFFGSGTQLSVL.

DNA for the CDR3: TGTGCCAGCAGTAGCGGGAGAGAGACCCAGTACTTC. It codes for CASSSGRETQYF. V gene TRBV6-6 combines with J gene TRBJ2-5, with 8 bases identical to TRBD2. The J segment lost 4 bases and the V segment lost 5 bases, leaving 0 bases of the junction unmatched. Germline CDR1 reads MNHNY; CDR2 reads SVGAGI (reference sequence). The CDR3 is 12 residues long.

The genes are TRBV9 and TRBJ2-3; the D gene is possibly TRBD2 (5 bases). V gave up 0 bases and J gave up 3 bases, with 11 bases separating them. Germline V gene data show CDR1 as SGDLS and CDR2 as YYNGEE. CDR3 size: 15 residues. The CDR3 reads CASSVGISETDTQYF. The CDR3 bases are TGTGCCAGCAGCGTAGGGATTAGCGAGACAGATACGCAGTATTTT.

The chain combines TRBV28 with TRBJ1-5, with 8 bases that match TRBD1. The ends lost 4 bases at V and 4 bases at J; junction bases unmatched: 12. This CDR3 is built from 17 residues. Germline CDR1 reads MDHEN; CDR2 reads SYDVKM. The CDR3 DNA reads TGTGCCAGCAGTTCCGGACAGGGCCAGCCTTGGAATCAGCCCCAGCATTTT. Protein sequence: CASSSGQGQPWNQPQHF.

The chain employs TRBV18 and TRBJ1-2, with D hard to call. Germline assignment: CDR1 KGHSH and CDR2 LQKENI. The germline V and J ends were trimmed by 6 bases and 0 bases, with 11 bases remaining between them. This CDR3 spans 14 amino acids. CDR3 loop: CASSRGAANYGYTF. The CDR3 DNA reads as TGTGCCAGCTCCCGAGGAGCAGCTAACTATGGCTACACCTTC.